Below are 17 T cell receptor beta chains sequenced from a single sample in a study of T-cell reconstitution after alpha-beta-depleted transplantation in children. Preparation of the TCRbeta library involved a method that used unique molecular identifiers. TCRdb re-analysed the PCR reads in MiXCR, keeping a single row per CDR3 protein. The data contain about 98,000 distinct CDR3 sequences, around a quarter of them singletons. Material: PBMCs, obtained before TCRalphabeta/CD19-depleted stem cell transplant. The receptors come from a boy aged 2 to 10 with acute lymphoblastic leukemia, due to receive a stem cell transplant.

CDR3 sequence (DNA): TGTGCCAGCAGCTGGGACTTCCAAGAGACCCAGTACTTC. Encoded protein: CASSWDFQETQYF. The gene calls are TRBV7-9 and TRBJ2-5; D is perhaps TRBD2 (6 bases). V gave up 4 bases and J gave up 1 base, with 7 bases separating them. From germline, CDR1 is SEHNR and CDR2 FQNEAQ (reference sequence). CDR3 length: 13 amino acids.

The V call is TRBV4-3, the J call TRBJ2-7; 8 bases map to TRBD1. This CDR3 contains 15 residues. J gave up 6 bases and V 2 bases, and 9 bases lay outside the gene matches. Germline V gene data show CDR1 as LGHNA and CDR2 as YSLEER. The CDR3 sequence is CASSQYLDRVAEQYF. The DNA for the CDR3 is TGCGCCAGCAGCCAATATCTGGACAGGGTTGCCGAGCAGTACTTC.

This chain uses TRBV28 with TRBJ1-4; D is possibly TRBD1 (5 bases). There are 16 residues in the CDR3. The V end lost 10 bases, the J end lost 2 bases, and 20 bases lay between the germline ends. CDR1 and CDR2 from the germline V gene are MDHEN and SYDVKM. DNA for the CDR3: TGTGCCACTAACGACCGTATCAGGGATACTAATGAAAAACTGTTTTTT. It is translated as CATNDRIRDTNEKLFF.

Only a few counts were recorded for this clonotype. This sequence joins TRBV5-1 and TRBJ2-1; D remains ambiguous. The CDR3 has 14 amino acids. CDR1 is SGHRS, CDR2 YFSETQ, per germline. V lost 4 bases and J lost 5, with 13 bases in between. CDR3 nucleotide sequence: TGCGCCAGCAGCCCGGCCGCCGGACACAATGAGCAGTTCTTC. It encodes CASSPAAGHNEQFF.

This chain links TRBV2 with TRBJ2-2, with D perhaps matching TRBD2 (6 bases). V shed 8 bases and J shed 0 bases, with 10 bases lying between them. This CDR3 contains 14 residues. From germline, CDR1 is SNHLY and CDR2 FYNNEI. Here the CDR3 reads CASRRETNTGELFF. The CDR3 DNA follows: TGTGCCAGCCGGAGGGAGACGAACACCGGGGAGCTGTTTTTT.

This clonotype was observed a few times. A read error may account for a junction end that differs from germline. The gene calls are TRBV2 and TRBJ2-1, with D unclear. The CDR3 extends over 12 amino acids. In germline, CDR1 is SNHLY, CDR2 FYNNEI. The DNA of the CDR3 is TGTGCCAGCAGTCCGGACGCAGCACCACGGGTCTTC. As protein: CASSPDAAPRVF.

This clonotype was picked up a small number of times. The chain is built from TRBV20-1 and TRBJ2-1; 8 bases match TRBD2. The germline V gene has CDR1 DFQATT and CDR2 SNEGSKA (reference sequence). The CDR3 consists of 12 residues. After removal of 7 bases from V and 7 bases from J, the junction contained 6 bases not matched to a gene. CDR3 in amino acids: CSGPPGGNEQFF. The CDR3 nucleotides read TGCAGTGGTCCCCCGGGGGGGAATGAGCAGTTCTTC.

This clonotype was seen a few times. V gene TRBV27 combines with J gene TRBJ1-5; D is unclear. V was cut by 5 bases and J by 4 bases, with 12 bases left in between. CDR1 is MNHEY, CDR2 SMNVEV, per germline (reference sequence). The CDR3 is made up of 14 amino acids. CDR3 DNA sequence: TGTGCCAGCAGTATCAGGTACGCGAATCAGCCCCAGCATTTT. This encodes CASSIRYANQPQHF.

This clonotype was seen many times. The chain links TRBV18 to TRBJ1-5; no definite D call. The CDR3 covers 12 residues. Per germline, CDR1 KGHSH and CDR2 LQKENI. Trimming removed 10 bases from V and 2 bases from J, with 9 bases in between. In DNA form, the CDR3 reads TGTGCCACCACCGAGGGCAATCAGCCCCAGCATTTT. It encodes CATTEGNQPQHF.

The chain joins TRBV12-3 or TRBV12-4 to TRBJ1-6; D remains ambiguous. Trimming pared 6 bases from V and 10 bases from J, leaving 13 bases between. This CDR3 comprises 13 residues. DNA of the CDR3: TGTGCCAGCAGGGGCCCATCCGAGTCACCCCTCCACTTT. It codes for CASRGPSESPLHF.

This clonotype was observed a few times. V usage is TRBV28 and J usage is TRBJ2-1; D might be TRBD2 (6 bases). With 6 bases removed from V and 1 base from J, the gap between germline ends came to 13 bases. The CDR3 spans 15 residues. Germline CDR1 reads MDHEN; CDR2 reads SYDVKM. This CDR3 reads CASSDLALSYNEQFF. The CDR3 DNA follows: TGTGCCAGCAGCGACCTAGCGTTGTCCTACAATGAGCAGTTCTTC.

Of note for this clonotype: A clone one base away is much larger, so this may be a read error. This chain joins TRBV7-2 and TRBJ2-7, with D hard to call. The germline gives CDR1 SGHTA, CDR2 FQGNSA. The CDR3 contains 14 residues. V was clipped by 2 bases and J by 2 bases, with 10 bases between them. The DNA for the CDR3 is TGTGCCAGCAGCTTACTCTCTCCGCCCTACGAGCAGTACTTC. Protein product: CASSLLSPPYEQYF.

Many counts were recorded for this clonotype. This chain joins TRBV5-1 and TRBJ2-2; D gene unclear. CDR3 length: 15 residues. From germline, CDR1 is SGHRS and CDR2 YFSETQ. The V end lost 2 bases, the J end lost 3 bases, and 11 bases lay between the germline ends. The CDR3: CASSFRADDTGELFF. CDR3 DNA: TGCGCCAGCAGCTTTCGGGCAGATGACACCGGGGAGCTGTTTTTT.

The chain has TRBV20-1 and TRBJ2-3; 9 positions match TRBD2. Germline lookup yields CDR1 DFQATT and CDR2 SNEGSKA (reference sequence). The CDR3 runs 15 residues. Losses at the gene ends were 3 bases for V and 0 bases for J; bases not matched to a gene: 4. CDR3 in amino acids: CSASPSGTSTDTQYF. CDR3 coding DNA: TGCAGTGCTAGTCCTAGCGGGACGAGCACAGATACGCAGTATTTT.

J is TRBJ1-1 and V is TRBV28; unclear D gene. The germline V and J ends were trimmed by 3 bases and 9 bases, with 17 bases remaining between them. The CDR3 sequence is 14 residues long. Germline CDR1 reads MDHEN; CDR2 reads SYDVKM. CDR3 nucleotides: TGTGCCAGCAGTTTCTCTGGGGTCGGAGTTAAAGCTTTCTTT. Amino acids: CASSFSGVGVKAFF.

The CDR3 loop reads CASSQGQQRGEPQHF. The CDR3 nucleotides are TGCGCCAGCAGCCAGGGACAGCAAAGAGGGGAGCCCCAGCATTTT. The chain recombines TRBV5-1 with TRBJ1-5; 7 bases agree with TRBD1. The CDR3 runs 15 residues. J was trimmed by 8 bases and V by 4 bases; bases with no gene match: 12. Germline assignment: CDR1 SGHRS and CDR2 YFSETQ.

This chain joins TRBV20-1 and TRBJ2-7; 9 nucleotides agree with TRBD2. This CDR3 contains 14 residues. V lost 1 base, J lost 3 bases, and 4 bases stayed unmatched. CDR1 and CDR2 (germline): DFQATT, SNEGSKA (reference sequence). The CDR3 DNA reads TGCAGTGCTAGAGCGGGTAGCGGGAGCTACGAGCAGTACTTC. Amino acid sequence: CSARAGSGSYEQYF.